Given below is one T cell receptor beta chain in context. As yet, its antigen is unknown. Other DNA variants within this sample encode the same CDR3. The CDR3 has 14 amino acids. V lost 3 bases, J lost 2 bases, and 4 bases stayed unmatched. From germline, CDR1 is KGHSH and CDR2 LQKENI. This specimen belongs to a study of shared clonotypes between healthy human individuals. In the study overall: For every donor, three CD4 naive, three CD4 memory, two CD8 naive and one CD8 memory plates were used. Regarding the study as a whole: Sharing across several donors was seen in 4% to 5.5% of naive CD4 clonotypes.

Deep-level running was used for the assay. Clones were read by immunoSEQ multiplex PCR, and TCRdb kept only the in-frame ones, dropping some. The table lists 1,500,000 or so clones, over 95% of them singletons. This chain connects TRBV18 to TRBJ2-7, with 7 nucleotides matching TRBD1. This TCR came from a man between 25 and 39 years old in good health. Sequencing input: naive CD4+ T cells sorted from blood. The subset: CD45RA+ positively selected. Here the CDR3 reads CASSPGQIPYEQYF. CDR3 DNA sequence: TGTGCCAGCTCACCGGGACAGATTCCCTACGAGCAGTACTTC. The full variable domain, with the rest looked up from reference TRBV18 and TRBJ2-7, is NAGVMQNPRHLVRRRGQEARLRCSPMKGHSHVYWYRQLPEEGLKFMVYLQKENIIDESGMPKERFSAEFPKEGPSILRIQQVVRGDSAAYFCASSPGQIPYEQYFGPGTRLTVT.